Listed below are T cell receptor beta chains from one sample, sequenced in a study of type 1 and type 2 diabetes patients. TCRdb redid the calling of the multiplex PCR reads with MiXCR, one entry per CDR3 protein. This table has about 270,000 distinct CDR3 sequences, more than 45% appearing once. What was sequenced was peripheral blood mononuclear cells (PBMCs). The receptors here all came from a man aged 18 to 30 with type 2 diabetes. The CDR3 runs from the conserved cysteine through the conserved F or W. The D gene is left open where the match is weak. Size is omitted from some rows. Given values are once, few, many or a class for expanded clones.

j_call,d_call,v_call,clone_size,cdr3_nt,cdr3_aa
TRBJ2-1,TRBD2,TRBV7-9,NA,TGTGCCAGCAGCTCGCCTAGCGGACAAGGCTACAATGAGCAGTTCTTC,CASSSPSGQGYNEQFF
TRBJ2-5,TRBD2,TRBV9,NA,TGTGCCAGCAGCGTACTAGCGGGAAGGTTGGAGACCCAGTACTTC,CASSVLAGRLETQYF
TRBJ1-4,NA,TRBV15,many,TGTGCCACCTCGGGCAGGATTAATGAAAAACTGTTTTTT,CATSGRINEKLFF
TRBJ2-3,TRBD2,TRBV19,NA,TGTGCCAGTAGTGCTGCCCGGGGGGCAGATACGCAGTATTTT,CASSAARGADTQYF
TRBJ2-7,NA,TRBV29-1,NA,TGCAGCGTTGAAGGGATCCGGGACGGCTCCTACGAGCAGTACTTC,CSVEGIRDGSYEQYF
TRBJ1-2,NA,TRBV12-3/TRBV12-4,once,TGTGCCAGCAGTTTTTTTGACTATGGCTACACCTTC,CASSFFDYGYTF
TRBJ2-4,NA,TRBV12-3/TRBV12-4,NA,TGTGCCAGCACCGAGGGGGGATTAGACATTCAGTACTTC,CASTEGGLDIQYF
TRBJ2-5,TRBD2,TRBV5-1,NA,TGTGCCAGCAGCTTGGGGAGGGGAGCCCAAGAGACCCAGTACTTC,CASSLGRGAQETQYF
TRBJ1-5,NA,TRBV19,NA,TGTGCCAGTAGTATACAGGGGCGCAATCAGCCCCAGCATTTT,CASSIQGRNQPQHF
TRBJ2-1,TRBD2,TRBV5-1,NA,TGCGCCAGCAGCAAAAGCGGGAGGACCAACAATGAGCAGTTCTTC,CASSKSGRTNNEQFF
TRBJ2-7,TRBD1,TRBV29-1,few,TGCAGCGTGACGACAGGGACCTACGAGCAGTACTTC,CSVTTGTYEQYF